The present TCR beta chain was sequenced within a study of OX40 agonist ivuxolimab in advanced cancers. On the study more broadly: Recorded diagnoses for dose-escalation patients were hepatocellular carcinoma, melanoma, renal cell or head and neck cancer. Prior anti-PD-1, anti-PD-L1 or anti-CTLA-4 therapy did not bar entry, and about 40% had some.

This clone was detected only once. Method: immunoSEQ multiplex PCR; TCRdb's copy keeps in-frame clones and lacks some. The sample yields 90,000 to 150,000 clones, 75% to 90% seen once. The germline V gene encodes CDR1 SGHTA and CDR2 FQGTGA. CDR3 length: 12 amino acids. Trimming removed 4 bases from V and 10 bases from J, with 11 bases in between. The sequenced sample was CD4+ or CD8+ T cells sorted from blood, obtained in a trial of the OX40 agonist ivuxolimab. The chain links TRBV7-3 to TRBJ2-1; D gene unclear. The sequence was collected from an adult with an advanced solid tumor such as melanoma, head and neck, liver or kidney cancer. Here the CDR3 reads CASSSSDDEQFF. The DNA for the CDR3 is TGTGCCAGCAGCTCCTCTGACGACGAGCAGTTCTTC.